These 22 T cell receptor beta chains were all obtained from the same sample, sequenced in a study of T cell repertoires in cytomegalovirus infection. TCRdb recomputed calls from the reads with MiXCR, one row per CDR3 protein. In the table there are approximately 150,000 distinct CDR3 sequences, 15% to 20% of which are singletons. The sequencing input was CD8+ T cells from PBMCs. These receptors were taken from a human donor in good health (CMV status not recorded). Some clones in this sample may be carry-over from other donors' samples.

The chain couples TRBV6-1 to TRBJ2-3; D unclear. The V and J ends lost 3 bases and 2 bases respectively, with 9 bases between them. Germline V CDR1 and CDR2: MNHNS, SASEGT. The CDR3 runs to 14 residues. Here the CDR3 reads CASSETYHTDTQYF. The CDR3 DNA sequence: TGTGCCAGCAGTGAGACTTACCACACAGATACGCAGTATTTT.

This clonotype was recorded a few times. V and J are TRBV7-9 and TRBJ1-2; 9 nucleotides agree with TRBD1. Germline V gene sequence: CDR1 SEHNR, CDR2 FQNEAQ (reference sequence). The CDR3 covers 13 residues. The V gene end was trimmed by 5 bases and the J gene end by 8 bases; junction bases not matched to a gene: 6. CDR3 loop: CASSPGQGQGYTF. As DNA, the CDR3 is TGTGCCAGCAGCCCCGGACAGGGGCAGGGCTACACCTTC.

CDR3 residues: CASSYGGLDTQYF. The CDR3 DNA follows: TGTGCCAGCAGTTACGGCGGGTTGGATACGCAGTATTTT. This chain links TRBV6-2 or TRBV6-3 with TRBJ2-3, with D maybe TRBD2 (5 bases). Germline-derived CDR1 and CDR2 are MNHEY and SVGEGT. This CDR3 region has 13 residues. With 2 bases removed from V and 6 bases from J, the gap between germline ends came to 9 bases.

CDR3: CASSRDSGVTDTQYF. CDR3 nucleotide sequence: TGTGCCAGCAGCAGGGACAGTGGTGTCACAGATACGCAGTATTTT. This chain uses TRBV7-9 with TRBJ2-3; 7 bases fit TRBD1. V was pared by 5 bases and J by 2 bases, with 7 bases of the junction left unmatched. The germline V gene encodes CDR1 SEHNR and CDR2 FQNEAQ (reference sequence). The length of the CDR3 is 15 residues. Complete variable domain (other parts from reference TRBV7-9 and TRBJ2-3): DTGVSQNPRHKITKRGQNVTFRCDPISEHNRLYWYRQTLGQGPEFLTYFQNEAQLEKSRLLSDRFSAERPKGSFSTLEIQRTEQGDSAMYLCASSRDSGVTDTQYFGPGTRLTVL.

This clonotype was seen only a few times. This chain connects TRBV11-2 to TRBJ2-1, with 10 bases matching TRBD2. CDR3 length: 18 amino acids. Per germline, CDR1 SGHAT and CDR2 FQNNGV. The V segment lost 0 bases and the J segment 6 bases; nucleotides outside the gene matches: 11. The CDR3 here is CASSLELSAGGPGNEQFF. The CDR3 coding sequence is TGTGCCAGCAGCTTAGAGCTCTCAGCGGGAGGGCCCGGCAATGAGCAGTTCTTC.

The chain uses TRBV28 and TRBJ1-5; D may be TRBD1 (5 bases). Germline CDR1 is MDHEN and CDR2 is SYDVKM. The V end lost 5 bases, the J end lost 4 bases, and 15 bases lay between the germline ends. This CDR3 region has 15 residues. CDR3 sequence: CASSPRDRINQPQHF. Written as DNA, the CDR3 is TGTGCCAGCAGTCCCCGGGACCGCATAAATCAGCCCCAGCATTTT.

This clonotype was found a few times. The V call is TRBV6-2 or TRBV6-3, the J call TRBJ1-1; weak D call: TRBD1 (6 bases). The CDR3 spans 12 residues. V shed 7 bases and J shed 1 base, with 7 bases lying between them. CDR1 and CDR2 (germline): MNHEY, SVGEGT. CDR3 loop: CASTQGNTEAFF. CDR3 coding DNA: TGTGCCAGCACACAGGGGAACACTGAAGCTTTCTTT.

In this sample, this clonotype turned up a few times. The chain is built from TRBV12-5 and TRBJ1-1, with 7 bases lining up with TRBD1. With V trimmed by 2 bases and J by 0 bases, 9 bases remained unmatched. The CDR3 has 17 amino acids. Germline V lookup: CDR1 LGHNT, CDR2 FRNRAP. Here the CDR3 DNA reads TGTGCTAGTGGTTTGACACCAACAGGGGCCCTGAACACTGAAGCTTTCTTT. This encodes CASGLTPTGALNTEAFF. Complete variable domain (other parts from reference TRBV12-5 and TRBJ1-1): DARVTQTPRHKVTEMGQEVTMRCQPILGHNTVFWYRQTMMQGLELLAYFRNRAPLDDSGMPKDRFSAEMPDATLATLKIQPSEPRDSAVYFCASGLTPTGALNTEAFFGQGTRLTVV.

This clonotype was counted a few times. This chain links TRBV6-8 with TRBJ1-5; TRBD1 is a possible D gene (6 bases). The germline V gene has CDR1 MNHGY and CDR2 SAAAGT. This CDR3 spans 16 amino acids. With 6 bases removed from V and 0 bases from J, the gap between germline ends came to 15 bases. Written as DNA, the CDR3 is TGTGCCAGCAGCTCAACAGGGTTTGATAGCAATCAGCCCCAGCATTTT. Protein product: CASSSTGFDSNQPQHF.

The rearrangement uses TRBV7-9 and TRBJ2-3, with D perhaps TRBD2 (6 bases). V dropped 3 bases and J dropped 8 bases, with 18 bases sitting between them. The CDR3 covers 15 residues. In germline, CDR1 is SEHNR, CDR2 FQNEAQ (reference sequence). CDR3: CASSLGRRTGGTQYF. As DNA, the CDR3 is TGTGCCAGCAGCTTGGGACGAAGGACCGGGGGTACGCAGTATTTT.

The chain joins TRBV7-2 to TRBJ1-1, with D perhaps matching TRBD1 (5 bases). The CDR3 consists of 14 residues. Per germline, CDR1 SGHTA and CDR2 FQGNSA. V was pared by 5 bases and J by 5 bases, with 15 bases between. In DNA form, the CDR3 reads TGTGCCAGCAGCCCGACTGGGGGTTTTACTGAAGCTTTCTTT. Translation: CASSPTGGFTEAFF.

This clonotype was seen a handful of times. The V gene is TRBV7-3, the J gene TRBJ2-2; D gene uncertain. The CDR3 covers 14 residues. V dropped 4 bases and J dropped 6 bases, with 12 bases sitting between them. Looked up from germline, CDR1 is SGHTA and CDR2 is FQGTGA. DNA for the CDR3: TGTGCCAGCAGCTCTGAGGCGGAGCCCGGGGAGCTGTTTTTT. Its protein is CASSSEAEPGELFF.

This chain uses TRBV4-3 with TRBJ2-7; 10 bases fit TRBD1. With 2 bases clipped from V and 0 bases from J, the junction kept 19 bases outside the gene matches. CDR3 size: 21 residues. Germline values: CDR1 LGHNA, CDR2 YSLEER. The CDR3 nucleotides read TGCGCCAGCAGCCAATCGGTCTGGGGACAGGGGCCTGAAACTCCCTCCTACGAGCAGTACTTC. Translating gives CASSQSVWGQGPETPSYEQYF.

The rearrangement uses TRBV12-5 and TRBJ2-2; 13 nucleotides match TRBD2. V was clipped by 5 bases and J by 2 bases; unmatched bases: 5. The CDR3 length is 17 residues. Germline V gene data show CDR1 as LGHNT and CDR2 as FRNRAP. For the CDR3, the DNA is TGTGCTAGTGGTGGGACTAGCGGGAATACAAACACCGGGGAGCTGTTTTTT. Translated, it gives CASGGTSGNTNTGELFF.

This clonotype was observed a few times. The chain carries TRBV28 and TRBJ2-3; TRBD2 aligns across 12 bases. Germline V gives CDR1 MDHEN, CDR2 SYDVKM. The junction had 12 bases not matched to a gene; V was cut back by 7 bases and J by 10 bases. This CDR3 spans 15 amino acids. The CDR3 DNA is TGTGCCAGCAACCTAGCGGGAGGGTCCCTAAATCCGCAGTATTTT. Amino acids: CASNLAGGSLNPQYF.

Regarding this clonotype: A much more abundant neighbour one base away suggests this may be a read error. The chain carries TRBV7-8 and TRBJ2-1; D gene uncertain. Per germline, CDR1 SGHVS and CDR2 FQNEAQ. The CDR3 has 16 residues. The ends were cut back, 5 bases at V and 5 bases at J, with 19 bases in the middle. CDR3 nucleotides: TGTGCCAGCAGCCTACCCCAGAGCTGCATCAACAATGAGCAGTTCTTC. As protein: CASSLPQSCINNEQFF.

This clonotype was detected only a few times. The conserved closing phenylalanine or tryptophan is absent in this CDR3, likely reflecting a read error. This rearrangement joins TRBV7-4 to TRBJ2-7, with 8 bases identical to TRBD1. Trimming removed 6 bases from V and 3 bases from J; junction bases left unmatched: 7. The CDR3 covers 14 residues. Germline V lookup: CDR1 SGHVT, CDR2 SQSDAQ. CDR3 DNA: TGTGCCAGCAGGGCACAGGGGGGATACTACGAGCAGTACTCC. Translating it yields CASRAQGGYYEQYS.

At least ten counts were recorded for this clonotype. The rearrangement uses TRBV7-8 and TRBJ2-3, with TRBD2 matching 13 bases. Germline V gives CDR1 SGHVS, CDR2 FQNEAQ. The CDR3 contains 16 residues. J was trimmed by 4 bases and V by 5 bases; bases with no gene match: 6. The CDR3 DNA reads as TGTGCCAGCAGCATTCGGACTAGCGGGAGCGCAGATACGCAGTATTTT. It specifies CASSIRTSGSADTQYF.

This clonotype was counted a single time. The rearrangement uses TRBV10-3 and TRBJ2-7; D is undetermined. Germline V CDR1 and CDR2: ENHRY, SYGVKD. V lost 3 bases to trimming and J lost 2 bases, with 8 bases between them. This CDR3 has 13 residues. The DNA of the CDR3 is TGTGCCATCAGTGATGGACCAACCTACGAGCAGTACTTC. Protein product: CAISDGPTYEQYF.

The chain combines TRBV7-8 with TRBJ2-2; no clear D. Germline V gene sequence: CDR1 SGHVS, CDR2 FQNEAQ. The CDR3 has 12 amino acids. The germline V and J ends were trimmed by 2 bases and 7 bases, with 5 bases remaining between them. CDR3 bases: TGTGCCAGCAGCTTATGGAACGGGGAGCTGTTTTTT. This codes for CASSLWNGELFF. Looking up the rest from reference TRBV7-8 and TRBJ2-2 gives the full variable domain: GAGVSQSPRYKVAKRGQDVALRCDPISGHVSLFWYQQALGQGPEFLTYFQNEAQLDKSGLPSDRFFAERPEGSVSTLKIQRTQQEDSAVYLCASSLWNGELFFGEGSRLTVL.

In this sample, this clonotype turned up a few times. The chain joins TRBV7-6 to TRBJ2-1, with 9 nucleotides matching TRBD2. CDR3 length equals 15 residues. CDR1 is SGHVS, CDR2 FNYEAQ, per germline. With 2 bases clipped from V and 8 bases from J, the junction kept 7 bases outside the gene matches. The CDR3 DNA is TGTGCCAGCAGCTTACGGGCTAGCGGGAACGATGAGCAGTTCTTC. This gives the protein CASSLRASGNDEQFF.

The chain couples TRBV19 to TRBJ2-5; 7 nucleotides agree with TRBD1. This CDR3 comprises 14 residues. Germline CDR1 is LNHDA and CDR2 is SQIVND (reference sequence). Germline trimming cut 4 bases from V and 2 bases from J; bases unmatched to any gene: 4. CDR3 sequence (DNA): TGTGCCAGTAGTAGCCGGGACAGTCAAGAGACCCAGTACTTC. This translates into CASSSRDSQETQYF.